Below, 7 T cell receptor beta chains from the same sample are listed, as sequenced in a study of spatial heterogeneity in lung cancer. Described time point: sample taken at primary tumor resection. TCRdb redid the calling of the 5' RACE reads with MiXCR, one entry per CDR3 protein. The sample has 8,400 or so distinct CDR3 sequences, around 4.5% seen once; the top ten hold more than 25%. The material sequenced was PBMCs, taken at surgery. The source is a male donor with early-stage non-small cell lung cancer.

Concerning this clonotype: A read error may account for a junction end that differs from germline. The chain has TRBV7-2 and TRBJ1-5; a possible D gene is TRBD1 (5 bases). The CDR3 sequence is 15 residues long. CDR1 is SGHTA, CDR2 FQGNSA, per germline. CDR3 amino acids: CVSSSGPAPGQPQHF. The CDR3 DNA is TGTGTCAGCAGCTCAGGGCCTGCGCCGGGTCAGCCCCAGCATTTT.

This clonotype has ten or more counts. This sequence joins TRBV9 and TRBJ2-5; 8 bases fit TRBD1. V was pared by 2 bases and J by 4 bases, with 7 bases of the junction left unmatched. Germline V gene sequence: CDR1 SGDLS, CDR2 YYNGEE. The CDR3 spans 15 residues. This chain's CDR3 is CASSVGTGGTETQYF. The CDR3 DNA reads TGTGCCAGCAGCGTCGGGACAGGAGGGACAGAGACCCAGTACTTC.

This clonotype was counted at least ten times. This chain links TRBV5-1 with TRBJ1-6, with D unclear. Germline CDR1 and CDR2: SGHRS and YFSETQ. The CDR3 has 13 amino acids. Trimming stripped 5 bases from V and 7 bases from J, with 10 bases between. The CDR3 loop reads CASRGPENSPLHF. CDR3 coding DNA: TGCGCCAGCAGAGGCCCAGAAAATTCACCCCTCCACTTT. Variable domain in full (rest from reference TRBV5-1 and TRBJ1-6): KAGVTQTPRYLIKTRGQQVTLSCSPISGHRSVSWYQQTPGQGLQFLFEYFSETQRNKGNFPGRFSGRQFSNSRSEMNVSTLELGDSALYLCASRGPENSPLHFGNGTRLTVT.

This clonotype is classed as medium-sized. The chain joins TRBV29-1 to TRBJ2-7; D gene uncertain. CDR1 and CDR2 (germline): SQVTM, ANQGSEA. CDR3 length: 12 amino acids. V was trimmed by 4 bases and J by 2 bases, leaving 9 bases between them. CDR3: CSVVDGTYEQYF. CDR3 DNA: TGCAGCGTTGTGGACGGAACCTACGAGCAGTACTTC.

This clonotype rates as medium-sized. The CDR3 reads CASSLRENTEAFF. The CDR3 DNA reads TGTGCCAGCAGCTTGCGGGAGAACACTGAAGCTTTCTTT. The chain couples TRBV11-2 to TRBJ1-1, with D hard to call. Per the germline V gene, CDR1 is SGHAT and CDR2 is FQNNGV. V lost 3 bases and J 1 base, leaving 6 bases between the germline ends. The CDR3 is 13 amino acids.

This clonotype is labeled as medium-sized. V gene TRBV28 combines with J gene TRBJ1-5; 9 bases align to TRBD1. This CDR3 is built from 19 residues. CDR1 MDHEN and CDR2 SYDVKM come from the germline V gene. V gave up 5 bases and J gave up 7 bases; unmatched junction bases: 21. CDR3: CASSVSGPTGGRNKQPQHF. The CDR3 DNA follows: TGTGCCAGCAGTGTTTCCGGTCCCACAGGGGGCCGAAACAAGCAGCCCCAGCATTTT.

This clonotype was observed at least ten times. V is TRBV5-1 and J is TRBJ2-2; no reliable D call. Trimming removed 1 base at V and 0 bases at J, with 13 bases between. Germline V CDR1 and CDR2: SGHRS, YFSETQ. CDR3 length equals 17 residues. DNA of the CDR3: TGCGCCAGCAGCTTGTTAGGTGCCGGCTCGAACACCGGGGAGCTGTTTTTT. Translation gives CASSLLGAGSNTGELFF.